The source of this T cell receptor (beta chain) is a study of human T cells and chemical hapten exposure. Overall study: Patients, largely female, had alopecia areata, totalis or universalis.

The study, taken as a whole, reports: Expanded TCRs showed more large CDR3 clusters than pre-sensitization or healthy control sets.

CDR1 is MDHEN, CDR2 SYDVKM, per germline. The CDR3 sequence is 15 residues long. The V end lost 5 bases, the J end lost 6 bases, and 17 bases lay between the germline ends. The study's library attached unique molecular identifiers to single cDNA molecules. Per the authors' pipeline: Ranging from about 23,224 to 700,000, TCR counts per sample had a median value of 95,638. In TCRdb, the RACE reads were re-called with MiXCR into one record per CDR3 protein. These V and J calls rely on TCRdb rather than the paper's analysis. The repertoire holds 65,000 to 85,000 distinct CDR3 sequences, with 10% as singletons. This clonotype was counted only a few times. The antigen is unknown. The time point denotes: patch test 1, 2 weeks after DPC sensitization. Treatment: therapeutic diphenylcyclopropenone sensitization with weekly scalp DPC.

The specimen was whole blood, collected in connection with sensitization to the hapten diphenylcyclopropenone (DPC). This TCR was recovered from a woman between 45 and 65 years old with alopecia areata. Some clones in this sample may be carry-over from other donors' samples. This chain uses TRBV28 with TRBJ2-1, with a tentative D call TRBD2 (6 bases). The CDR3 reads CASSPQLGTLNEQFF. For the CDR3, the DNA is TGTGCCAGCAGTCCCCAACTCGGGACTCTCAATGAGCAGTTCTTC.